The clone carrying this T cell receptor beta chain was picked up a small number of times. Antigen: not known. The library tagged individual cDNA molecules with unique molecular identifiers. Original data processing: Samples had a median of about 95,000 TCRs, ranging roughly 20,000 to 690,600. TCRdb processed the RACE reads anew with MiXCR; each CDR3 protein has one entry. These V and J calls derive from TCRdb rather than the authors' analysis. Of 100,000 to 150,000 distinct CDR3 sequences in the sample, around 8.2% were seen once. The data are from a study of human T cells and chemical hapten exposure. In the study overall: There were per-sample TCR yield variations, arising mainly from small pooled library volume differences.

The time point: healthy volunteer bleed at 2 weeks. Extraction of total RNA was performed on unfractionated whole blood. General observations from the study: DPC sensitization left the count of TCRs above 1 in 1000 unchanged.

The receptor was isolated from a male donor in good health. Some clones in this sample may be carry-over from other donors' samples. Material for sequencing was whole blood.

The CDR3 region is CASSQGLAGPYEQYF. The CDR3 coding sequence is TGTGCCAGCAGCCAGGGACTAGCGGGCCCCTACGAGCAGTACTTC. V usage is TRBV5-5 and J usage is TRBJ2-7; 12 bases agree with TRBD2. Germline values: CDR1 SGHKS, CDR2 YYEKEE (reference sequence). J was trimmed by 2 bases and V by 4 bases; bases with no gene match: 4. This CDR3 region has 15 residues.